This T cell receptor (beta chain) is from a study of blood T cell repertoires in COVID-19. Background on the study: Samples came from the United States, Italy and Spain, spanning acute and convalescent COVID-19. T cells, B-cell-depleted T cells, or PBMCs provided the cDNA or gDNA that served as material.

From germline, CDR1 is MDHEN and CDR2 SYDVKM. The V end lost 4 bases, the J end lost 3 bases, and 7 bases lay between the germline ends. The CDR3 totals 13 residues. Source study methods: Amplification with reference gene primers provided the estimates of nucleated cell counts. Generated by immunoSEQ multiplex PCR, the TCRdb table keeps only in-frame clones and is missing some. Clone size and the V and J calls come from that table; the DNA yielded D and trimming. The repertoire holds roughly 100,000 clones, with approximately 92% as singletons. The chain carries TRBV28 and TRBJ2-1; D is undetermined. This TCR was sampled from a man aged 50-60 years with active COVID-19. Source material: peripheral blood. The CDR3 spells CASSSGRYNEQFF. CDR3 bases: TGTGCCAGCAGTTCGGGTCGCTACAATGAGCAGTTCTTC.